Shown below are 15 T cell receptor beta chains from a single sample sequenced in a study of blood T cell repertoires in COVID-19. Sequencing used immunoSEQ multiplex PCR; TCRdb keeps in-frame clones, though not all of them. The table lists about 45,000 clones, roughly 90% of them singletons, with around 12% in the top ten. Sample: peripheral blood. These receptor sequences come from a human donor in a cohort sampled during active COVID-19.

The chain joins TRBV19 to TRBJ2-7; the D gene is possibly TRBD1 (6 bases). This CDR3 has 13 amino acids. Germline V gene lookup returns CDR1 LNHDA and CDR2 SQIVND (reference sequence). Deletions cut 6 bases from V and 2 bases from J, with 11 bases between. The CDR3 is CASSLGQPYEQYF. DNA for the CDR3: TGTGCCAGTAGCCTCGGACAGCCCTACGAGCAGTACTTC.

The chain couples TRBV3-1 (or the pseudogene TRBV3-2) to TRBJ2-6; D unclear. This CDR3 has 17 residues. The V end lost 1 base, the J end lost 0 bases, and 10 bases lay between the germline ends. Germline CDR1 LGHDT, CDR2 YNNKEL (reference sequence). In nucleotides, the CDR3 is TGTGCCAGCAGCCAAGTGCGAGTCTTCTCTGGGGCCAACGTCCTGACTTTC. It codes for CASSQVRVFSGANVLTF.

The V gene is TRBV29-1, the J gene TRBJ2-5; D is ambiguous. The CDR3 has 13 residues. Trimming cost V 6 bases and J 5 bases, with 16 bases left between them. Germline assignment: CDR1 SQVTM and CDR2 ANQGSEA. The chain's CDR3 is CSVADRAGETQYF. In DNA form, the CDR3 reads TGCAGCGTGGCCGACCGCGCCGGGGAGACCCAGTACTTC.

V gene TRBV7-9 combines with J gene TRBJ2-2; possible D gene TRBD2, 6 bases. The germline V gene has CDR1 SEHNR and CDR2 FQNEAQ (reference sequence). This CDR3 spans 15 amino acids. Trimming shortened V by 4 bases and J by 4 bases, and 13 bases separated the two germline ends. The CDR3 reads CASSSRDPITGELFF. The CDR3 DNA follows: TGTGCCAGCAGCTCGCGGGACCCTATCACCGGGGAGCTGTTTTTT.

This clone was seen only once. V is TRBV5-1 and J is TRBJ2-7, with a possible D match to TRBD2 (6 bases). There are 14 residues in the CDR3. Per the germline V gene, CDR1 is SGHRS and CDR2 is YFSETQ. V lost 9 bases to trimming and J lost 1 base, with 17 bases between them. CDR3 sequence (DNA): TGCGCCACCAAAGACAGCGGGCCGTCCTACGAGCAGTACTTC. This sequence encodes CATKDSGPSYEQYF.

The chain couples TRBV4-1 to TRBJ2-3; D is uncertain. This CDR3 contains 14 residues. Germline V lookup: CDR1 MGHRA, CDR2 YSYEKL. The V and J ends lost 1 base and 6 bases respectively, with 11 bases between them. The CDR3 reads CASSQGLAADTQYF. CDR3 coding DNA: TGCGCCAGCAGCCAAGGTTTGGCGGCTGATACGCAGTATTTT.

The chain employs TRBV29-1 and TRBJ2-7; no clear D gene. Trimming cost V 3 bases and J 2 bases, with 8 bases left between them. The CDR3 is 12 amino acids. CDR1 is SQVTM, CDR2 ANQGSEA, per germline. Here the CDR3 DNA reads TGCAGCGTTGAGCCAGTACCCTACGAGCAGTACTTC. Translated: CSVEPVPYEQYF.

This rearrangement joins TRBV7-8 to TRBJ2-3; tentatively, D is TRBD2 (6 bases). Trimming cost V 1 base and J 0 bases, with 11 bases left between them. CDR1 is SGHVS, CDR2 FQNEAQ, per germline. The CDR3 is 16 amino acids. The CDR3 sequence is CASSLVGGSSTDTQYF. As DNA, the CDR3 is TGTGCCAGCAGCTTAGTGGGGGGTTCTAGCACAGATACGCAGTATTTT.

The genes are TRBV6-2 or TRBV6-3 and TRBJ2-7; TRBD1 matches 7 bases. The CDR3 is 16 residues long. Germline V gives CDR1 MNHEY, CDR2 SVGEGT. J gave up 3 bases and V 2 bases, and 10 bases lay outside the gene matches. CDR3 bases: TGTGCCAGCAGTTACGTACAGGGGCGAAAAAACTACGAGCAGTACTTC. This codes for CASSYVQGRKNYEQYF.

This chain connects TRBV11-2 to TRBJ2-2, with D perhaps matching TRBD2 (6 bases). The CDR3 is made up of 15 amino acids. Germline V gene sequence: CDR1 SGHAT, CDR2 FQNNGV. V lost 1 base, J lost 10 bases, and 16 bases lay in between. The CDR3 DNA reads TGTGCCAGCAGCTTAGCTCTCGGCGGGGTAGAGGAGCTGTTTTTT. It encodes CASSLALGGVEELFF. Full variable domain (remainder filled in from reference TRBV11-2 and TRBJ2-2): EAGVAQSPRYKIIEKRQSVAFWCNPISGHATLYWYQQILGQGPKLLIQFQNNGVVDDSQLPKDRFSAERLKGVDSTLKIQPAKLEDSAVYLCASSLALGGVEELFFGEGSRLTVL.

The CDR3 DNA reads as TGCAGTCACCAGAATAACTATGGCTACACCTTC. The encoded protein is CSHQNNYGYTF. The chain links TRBV20-1 to TRBJ1-2; D unresolved. The CDR3 contains 11 residues. V gave up 8 bases and J gave up 1 base, with 8 bases separating them. Germline V gene lookup returns CDR1 DFQATT and CDR2 SNEGSKA (reference sequence).

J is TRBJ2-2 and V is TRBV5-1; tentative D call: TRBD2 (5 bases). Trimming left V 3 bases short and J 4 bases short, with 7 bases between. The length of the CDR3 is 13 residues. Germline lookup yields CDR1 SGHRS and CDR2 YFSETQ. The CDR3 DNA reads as TGCGCCAGCAGCTCGGGGTTCACCGGGGAGCTGTTTTTT. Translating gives CASSSGFTGELFF.

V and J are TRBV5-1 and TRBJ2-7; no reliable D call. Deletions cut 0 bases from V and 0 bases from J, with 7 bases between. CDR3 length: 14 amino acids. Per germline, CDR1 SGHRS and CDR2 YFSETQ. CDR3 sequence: CASSLGSVSYEQYF. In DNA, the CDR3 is TGCGCCAGCAGCTTGGGATCAGTCTCCTACGAGCAGTACTTC.

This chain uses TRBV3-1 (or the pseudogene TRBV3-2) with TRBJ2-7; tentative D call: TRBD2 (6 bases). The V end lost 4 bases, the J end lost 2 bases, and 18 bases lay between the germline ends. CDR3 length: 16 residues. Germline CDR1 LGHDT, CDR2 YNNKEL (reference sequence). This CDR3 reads CASSPIRAGSPYEQYF. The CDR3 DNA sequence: TGTGCCAGCAGCCCCATTAGGGCGGGGTCCCCCTACGAGCAGTACTTC.

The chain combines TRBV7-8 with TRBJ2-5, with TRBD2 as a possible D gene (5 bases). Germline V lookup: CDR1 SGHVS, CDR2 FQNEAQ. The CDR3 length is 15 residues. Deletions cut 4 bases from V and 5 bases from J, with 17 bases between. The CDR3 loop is CASSSPDRGKETQYF. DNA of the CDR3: TGTGCCAGCAGCTCTCCCGATAGAGGGAAGGAGACCCAGTACTTC. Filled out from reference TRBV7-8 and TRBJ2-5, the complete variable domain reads GAGVSQSPRYKVAKRGQDVALRCDPISGHVSLFWYQQALGQGPEFLTYFQNEAQLDKSGLPSDRFFAERPEGSVSTLKIQRTQQEDSAVYLCASSSPDRGKETQYFGPGTRLLVL.